The 21 T cell receptor beta chains below come from one sample, sequenced in a study of cytomegalovirus exposure and HLA in healthy donors (dated by TCRdb to the late 2010s). Library prep was done by the immunoSEQ multiplex PCR assay. A mixture of 60 forward primers for TCR Vbeta segments and 13 reverse primers for TCR Jbeta segments was used in the multiplex PCR. This is the immuneACCESS table as TCRdb keeps it, with only in-frame sequences that have V and J called. A part of the clones is gone; compared with another copy, unresolved V genes explain less than half, and the rest is unexplained. This sample comprises 100,000 to 150,000 clones, 60% to 80% of them detected only once. The top ten hold 3% to 4.5% of the sample. Sequenced material: PBMCs. The receptors derive from a man between 25 and 39 years old in good health and CMV-seronegative.

The chain is built from TRBV7-8 and TRBJ1-4; 9 bases match TRBD1. This CDR3 is 13 amino acids long. In germline, CDR1 is SGHVS, CDR2 FQNEAQ. The V and J ends lost 5 bases and 7 bases, in that order; junction bases with no gene match: 2. The CDR3 is CASSTQGAEKLFF. CDR3 in DNA: TGTGCCAGCAGCACACAGGGGGCTGAAAAACTGTTTTTT.

This clone was seen just once. The chain has TRBV7-9 and TRBJ2-3, with 8 bases identical to TRBD2. Germline CDR1 reads SEHNR; CDR2 reads FQNEAQ (reference sequence). Trimming took 2 bases from V and 6 from J; bases not matched to a gene: 7. The CDR3 loop spans 15 amino acids. The CDR3 DNA reads as TGTGCCAGCAGCTTACTCCGGGGGGGCGGGGATACGCAGTATTTT. This translates into CASSLLRGGGDTQYF.

The gene calls are TRBV5-1 and TRBJ2-3; tentatively, D is TRBD1 (6 bases). V lost 4 bases to trimming and J lost 0 bases, with 15 bases between them. The CDR3 contains 16 residues. Per the germline V gene, CDR1 is SGHRS and CDR2 is YFSETQ. CDR3 loop: CASSLGPGDSTDTQYF. CDR3 DNA: TGCGCCAGCAGCCTGGGTCCAGGGGACAGCACAGATACGCAGTATTTT.

This sequence joins TRBV27 and TRBJ2-7, with D tentatively TRBD1 (6 bases). Trimming removed 5 bases from V and 1 base from J, with 18 bases in between. This CDR3 is built from 16 residues. Germline CDR1 reads MNHEY; CDR2 reads SMNVEV (reference sequence). CDR3 nucleotide sequence: TGTGCCAGCAGTCCCTCTAGAGGGGGAGTGTCCTACGAGCAGTACTTC. This gives the protein CASSPSRGGVSYEQYF.

The rearrangement joins TRBV30 to TRBJ2-5; TRBD1 aligns across 7 bases. With V trimmed by 2 bases and J by 2 bases, 2 bases remained unmatched. The CDR3 extends over 13 amino acids. The germline CDR1 and CDR2 sequences are GTSNPN and SVGIG (reference sequence). As DNA, the CDR3 is TGTGCCTGGAGTAGGGACAGACAAGAGACCCAGTACTTC. As protein: CAWSRDRQETQYF.

The CDR3 loop is CASSVDGFYGYTF. The CDR3 DNA sequence: TGTGCCAGCAGCGTAGACGGGTTCTATGGCTACACCTTC. This chain joins TRBV9 and TRBJ1-2; D not certain. Germline V gene sequence: CDR1 SGDLS, CDR2 YYNGEE. V was shortened by 0 bases and J by 4 bases, with 7 bases between the two germline ends. The CDR3 has 13 residues.

The rearrangement joins TRBV15 to TRBJ2-5, with 7 bases that match TRBD1. The CDR3 is made up of 16 amino acids. Germline CDR1 reads LNHNV; CDR2 reads YYDKDF (reference sequence). Germline trimming cut 0 bases from V and 0 bases from J; bases unmatched to any gene: 4. CDR3 bases: TGTGCCACCAGCAGAGATATCAGGGGGAACCAAGAGACCCAGTACTTC. This gives the protein CATSRDIRGNQETQYF. The full variable domain, its missing parts supplied by reference TRBV15 and TRBJ2-5, is DAMVIQNPRYQVTQFGKPVTLSCSQTLNHNVMYWYQQKSSQAPKLLFHYYDKDFNNEADTPDNFQSRRPNTSFCFLDIRSPGLGDTAMYLCATSRDIRGNQETQYFGPGTRLLVL.

The chain employs TRBV9 and TRBJ1-2; perhaps TRBD1 as D (6 bases). The germline V gene has CDR1 SGDLS and CDR2 YYNGEE. The CDR3 is 14 residues long. Trimming pared 0 bases from V and 0 bases from J, leaving 6 bases between. The CDR3 here is CASSVDRANYGYTF. CDR3 DNA: TGTGCCAGCAGCGTAGACAGGGCTAACTATGGCTACACCTTC.

The V gene is TRBV30, the J gene TRBJ1-2, with D tentatively TRBD1 (6 bases). Germline V lookup: CDR1 GTSNPN, CDR2 SVGIG (reference sequence). Trimming cost V 0 bases and J 5 bases, with 16 bases left between them. The CDR3 totals 15 residues. This CDR3 reads CAWSVPAQGLYGYTF. The CDR3 DNA follows: TGTGCCTGGAGTGTACCGGCCCAGGGGCTTTATGGCTACACCTTC.

This clone was observed a few times. Other nucleotide sequences in the sample specify the same CDR3. The CDR3 region is CASSEVQGATDTQYF. CDR3 DNA sequence: TGCGCCAGCAGTGAGGTTCAGGGGGCAACAGATACGCAGTATTTT. The genes are TRBV10-2 and TRBJ2-3; 8 bases map to TRBD1. Germline V CDR1 and CDR2: WSHSY, SAAADI. This CDR3 region has 15 residues. J was trimmed by 3 bases and V by 2 bases; bases with no gene match: 4.

This chain links TRBV5-6 with TRBJ2-7; D is ambiguous. Trimming took off 4 bases at V and 3 bases at J, with 17 bases between the two ends. In germline, CDR1 is SGHDT, CDR2 YYEEEE. The CDR3 sequence is 15 residues long. The CDR3 sequence: CASSPVYSRHYEQYF. As DNA, the CDR3 is TGTGCCAGCAGCCCGGTATACAGCCGACACTACGAGCAGTACTTC.

This chain uses TRBV28 with TRBJ1-1, with D possibly matching TRBD1 (6 bases). This CDR3 has 15 amino acids. Germline V gene sequence: CDR1 MDHEN, CDR2 SYDVKM. V lost 2 bases, J lost 2 bases, and 12 bases lay in between. Here the CDR3 reads CASSLQGRGNTEAFF. In DNA, the CDR3 is TGTGCCAGCAGTTTACAGGGGAGGGGCAACACTGAAGCTTTCTTT.

The chain joins TRBV7-2 to TRBJ2-3; 7 positions agree with TRBD1. The CDR3 totals 14 residues. After removal of 8 bases from V and 1 base from J, the junction contained 6 bases not matched to a gene. The germline V gene has CDR1 SGHTA and CDR2 FQGNSA. This CDR3 reads CASAYQGGTDTQYF. The CDR3 nucleotides are TGTGCCAGCGCATATCAGGGGGGCACAGATACGCAGTATTTT.

The chain recombines TRBV7-3 with TRBJ2-3; unclear D gene. This CDR3 has 14 residues. V lost 0 bases, J lost 2 bases, and 6 bases lay in between. CDR1 is SGHTA and CDR2 is FQGTGA in the germline V gene. DNA for the CDR3: TGTGCCAGCAGCTTAACGGCTCTCACAGATACGCAGTATTTT. It codes for CASSLTALTDTQYF.

J is TRBJ2-7 and V is TRBV5-5; D is perhaps TRBD1 (5 bases). The CDR3 has 12 residues. Germline values: CDR1 SGHKS, CDR2 YYEKEE (reference sequence). Deletions cut 7 bases from V and 4 bases from J, with 12 bases between. CDR3 sequence (DNA): TGTGCCAGCGGCTCAGGGTGGTACGAGCAGTACTTC. It yields the protein CASGSGWYEQYF.

The chain employs TRBV11-2 and TRBJ1-2; D not resolved. Germline V lookup: CDR1 SGHAT, CDR2 FQNNGV. Trimming pared 2 bases from V and 7 bases from J, leaving 11 bases between. The CDR3 contains 13 residues. The CDR3 DNA reads as TGTGCCAGCAGCTTAAACGGACTATCTGGCTACACCTTC. Translation: CASSLNGLSGYTF.

This clone was found a few times. The V gene is TRBV5-4, the J gene TRBJ1-2; no reliable D call. The CDR3 sequence is 13 residues long. V was clipped by 3 bases and J by 1 base, with 7 bases between them. Germline V gives CDR1 SGHNT, CDR2 YYREEE (reference sequence). The CDR3 protein is CASSSKSNYGYTF. CDR3 DNA: TGTGCCAGCAGCTCTAAGAGTAACTATGGCTACACCTTC.

The gene calls are TRBV14 and TRBJ2-6; the D is unclear. This CDR3 has 14 residues. The germline V and J ends were trimmed by 0 bases and 4 bases, with 4 bases remaining between them. Per germline, CDR1 SGHDN and CDR2 FVKESK. The CDR3 nucleotides read TGTGCCAGCAGCCAAGATGCGGGGGCCAACGTCCTGACTTTC. Translated, it gives CASSQDAGANVLTF.

This clone occurred a few times. The chain links TRBV14 to TRBJ1-5; D gene unclear. Germline CDR1 SGHDN, CDR2 FVKESK. The CDR3 is made up of 13 amino acids. Trimming stripped 5 bases from V and 0 bases from J, with 5 bases between. The DNA of the CDR3 is TGTGCCAGCAGCATCAGTAGCAATCAGCCCCAGCATTTT. It codes for CASSISSNQPQHF.

The rearrangement uses TRBV25-1 and TRBJ2-2; 7 nucleotides align to TRBD1. CDR3 size: 16 residues. Germline V gives CDR1 MGHDK, CDR2 SYGVNS. The V gene end was trimmed by 2 bases and the J gene end by 1 base; junction bases not matched to a gene: 4. The CDR3: CASSEDPGGNTGELFF. CDR3 DNA: TGTGCCAGCAGTGAAGACCCAGGGGGGAACACCGGGGAGCTGTTTTTT.

The gene calls are TRBV5-1 and TRBJ1-1; no reliable D call. Trimming pared 4 bases from V and 1 base from J, leaving 11 bases between. The CDR3 spans 14 residues. Germline-derived CDR1 and CDR2 are SGHRS and YFSETQ. CDR3 bases: TGCGCCAGCAGCCCCCAGGAGGGGAACACTGAAGCTTTCTTT. Its translation: CASSPQEGNTEAFF.